The rows below give T cell receptor beta chains drawn from one sample of a study of CD8 T cells in ankylosing spondylitis. TCRdb re-analysed the 5' RACE reads in MiXCR, keeping a single row per CDR3 protein. Here the sample spans almost 400,000 distinct CDR3 sequences, 20% to 25% being singletons. Sequenced sample: blood, either unsorted or a sorted T cell fraction (not recorded which). These receptors were obtained from a male donor with ankylosing spondylitis. Both conserved end residues are part of each CDR3. D genes are given only for firm matches. Rows give clone size only sometimes, using once, few, many, or a class for an expanded clone.

clone_size j_call d_call v_call cdr3_nt cdr3_aa
once TRBJ2-1 TRBD2 TRBV3-1 TGTGCCAGCAGCCAGCCCCGCGCTAGCGGGATAAATGAGCAGTTCTTC CASSQPRASGINEQFF
. TRBJ2-1 . TRBV6-1 TGTGCCAGCAGTGACCGACAAGGGGAGCAGTTCTTC CASSDRQGEQFF
. TRBJ2-2 . TRBV5-1 TGCGCCAGCAGCTTTCAAACCGGAGACACCGGGGAGCTGTTTTTT CASSFQTGDTGELFF
. TRBJ1-4 TRBD1 TRBV7-2 TGTGCCAGCAGCTTACCCGCCGGGACAGGGCTTCGTGAAAAACTGTTTTTT CASSLPAGTGLREKLFF
. TRBJ1-5 TRBD1 TRBV7-2 TGTGCCAGCAGCAAAGGACAGGGTGGTACCCAGCATTTT CASSKGQGGTQHF
. TRBJ1-5 . TRBV12-3/TRBV12-4 TGTGCCAGCAGTACCGGGACGGAGTTGTTAAGCAATCAGCCCCAGCATTTT CASSTGTELLSNQPQHF
few TRBJ1-4 . TRBV6-5 TGTGCCAGCAGTTACGATGGAAGAGAAAAACTGTTTTTT CASSYDGREKLFF
few TRBJ2-4 . TRBV12-3/TRBV12-4 TGTGCCAGCAGTTTAGCACCCAACCTAGTCATTCAGTACTTC CASSLAPNLVIQYF
. TRBJ1-1 . TRBV5-8 TGTGCCAGCAGCTTCCGTTCAGGCGACAGCCAAGCTTTCTTT CASSFRSGDSQAFF
. TRBJ2-2 . TRBV19 TGTGCCAGTAGAGGGACACCTAGCACCGGGGAGCTGTTTTTT CASRGTPSTGELFF
. TRBJ2-1 . TRBV6-2/TRBV6-3 TGTGCCAGCAGGCCCCCGGGAGCTGGAGAGCAGTTCTTC CASRPPGAGEQFF
few TRBJ1-3 . TRBV6-2/TRBV6-3 TGTGCCAGCAGTTACGGCCCTAAGATGTCCGGAAACACCATATATTTT CASSYGPKMSGNTIYF
. TRBJ2-5 . TRBV4-2 TGTGCCAGCAGCCACTCCGGGACTCTGCAAGAGACCCAGTACTTC CASSHSGTLQETQYF
few TRBJ2-2 TRBD2 TRBV12-3/TRBV12-4 TGTGCCAGCAGGAAGGCACGACTAGCGGGAGATACCGGGGAGCTGTTTTTT CASRKARLAGDTGELFF
. TRBJ1-2 TRBD1 TRBV28 TGTGCCAGCAGCTCGGGACAGGGAGTAGCTAACTATGGCTACACCTTC CASSSGQGVANYGYTF
. TRBJ2-1 . TRBV20-1 TGCAGTGCTAGAGGGGACTCCGCGGAACTTTACTACAATGAGCAGTTCTTC CSARGDSAELYYNEQFF
few TRBJ2-1 . TRBV14 TGTGCCAGCAGCCTCCACCCTCCAGACAGTAATTACAATGAGCAGTTCTTC CASSLHPPDSNYNEQFF
many TRBJ2-7 TRBD2 TRBV5-1 TGCGCCAGCAGCTTACGGACTAGCGGGGGGAGCTCCTACGAGCAGTACTTC CASSLRTSGGSSYEQYF
. TRBJ1-4 TRBD1 TRBV5-1 TGCGCCAGCAGCCGGGACAGCGCCTTTAATGAAAAACTGTTTTTT CASSRDSAFNEKLFF
. TRBJ2-3 . TRBV20-1 TGCAGTGCTTCTCGCACAGATACGCAGTATTTT CSASRTDTQYF
. TRBJ1-6 . TRBV19 TGTGCCAGTAGTATAGACGTTCGGTCACCCCTCCACTTT CASSIDVRSPLHF
. TRBJ1-5 TRBD1 TRBV28 TGTGCCACCCGACAGGGAGGAAGTAAGTCCCAGCATTTT CATRQGGSKSQHF
. TRBJ1-2 . TRBV21-1 TGTGCCAGCAGCAAGCCGGGACACCTTAACTATGGCTACACCTTC CASSKPGHLNYGYTF
. TRBJ2-5 . TRBV7-9 TGTGCCAGCGGCTATTTGTCCGGACCAGGAGAGACCCAGTACTTC CASGYLSGPGETQYF
. TRBJ2-5 TRBD2 TRBV7-8 TGTGCCAGCAGCCCCAGCGGGAGGAATGGAGAGACCCAGTACTTC CASSPSGRNGETQYF